A selection of T cell receptor beta chains follows, all from one sample in a study of preoperative IRX-2 immunotherapy in early breast cancer. This table comes from immunoSEQ multiplex PCR, and its TCRdb copy is limited to in-frame clones, with some not included. This sample carries around 10,000 clones, around 86% of them seen once, and the ten largest clones take more than 5%. The sample in question was lymph node tissue, obtained before IRX-2 immunotherapy. The origin of the receptors is a human donor with breast cancer. Both conserved end residues are part of each CDR3. The order of the fields is V gene, clone size, J gene, D gene, CDR3 protein, CDR3 DNA. D genes are given only for firm matches. Size is omitted from some rows. Given values are once, few, many or a class for expanded clones.

V: TRBV28
size: once
J: TRBJ1-2
D: NA
CDR3: CASSLSNRQVGGGYTF
DNA: TGTGCCAGCAGTTTATCGAACCGACAGGTGGGAGGTGGCTACACCTTC

V: TRBV5-2
size: NA
J: TRBJ2-4
D: NA
CDR3: CASSQEGVAGRSIQYF
DNA: TGTGCCAGCAGCCAAGAAGGGGTAGCGGGGAGAAGCATTCAGTACTTC

V: TRBV15
size: once
J: TRBJ2-7
D: TRBD2
CDR3: CATSRDTQRGSYEQYF
DNA: TGTGCCACCAGCAGAGATACTCAGCGGGGCTCCTACGAGCAGTACTTC

V: TRBV19
size: medium-sized
J: TRBJ2-2
D: NA
CDR3: CASSMDQVLSVQLGTGELFF
DNA: TGTGCCAGTAGTATGGATCAGGTATTAAGCGTCCAGCTTGGGACCGGGGAGCTGTTTTTT

V: TRBV6-8
size: NA
J: TRBJ1-1
D: NA
CDR3: CASSRRGTEAFF
DNA: TGTGCCAGCAGTCGCCGAGGCACTGAAGCTTTCTTT

V: TRBV19
size: NA
J: TRBJ2-5
D: NA
CDR3: CASSIMWDSETQYF
DNA: TGTGCCAGTAGTATTATGTGGGACTCAGAGACCCAGTACTTC

V: TRBV6-8
size: NA
J: TRBJ1-1
D: NA
CDR3: CASRHQENTEAFF
DNA: TGTGCCAGCAGACATCAGGAGAACACTGAAGCTTTCTTT

V: TRBV11-3
size: NA
J: TRBJ2-7
D: TRBD2
CDR3: CASSFRGGPYEQYF
DNA: TGTGCCAGCAGCTTTCGGGGGGGTCCTTACGAGCAGTACTTC

V: TRBV11-3
size: NA
J: TRBJ1-1
D: TRBD1
CDR3: CASSLHTGTENTEAFF
DNA: TGTGCCAGCAGCTTGCACACCGGGACAGAGAACACTGAAGCTTTCTTT

V: TRBV23-1
size: NA
J: TRBJ2-7
D: NA
CDR3: CASSLGTRAYEQYF
DNA: TGCGCCAGCAGCTTAGGGACCAGAGCCTACGAGCAGTACTTC

V: TRBV4-1
size: NA
J: TRBJ2-1
D: NA
CDR3: CASSQDLRSEQFF
DNA: TGCGCCAGCAGCCAAGATCTAAGATCTGAGCAGTTCTTC

V: TRBV6-8
size: NA
J: TRBJ2-3
D: TRBD1
CDR3: CASSLRQGTTPLSTDTQYF
DNA: TGTGCCAGCAGTCTCCGACAGGGAACCACTCCTCTAAGCACAGATACGCAGTATTTT

V: TRBV5-1
size: NA
J: TRBJ2-5
D: TRBD1
CDR3: CASSLRGTEQETQYF
DNA: TGCGCCAGCAGCTTAAGGGGGACAGAACAAGAGACCCAGTACTTC

V: TRBV30
size: few
J: TRBJ1-5
D: NA
CDR3: CAWSVTGRNQPQHF
DNA: TGTGCCTGGAGTGTTACGGGGAGAAATCAGCCCCAGCATTTT

V: TRBV11-3
size: NA
J: TRBJ2-1
D: TRBD2
CDR3: CASSFEVAGAGEQFF
DNA: TGTGCCAGCAGCTTTGAGGTAGCGGGAGCGGGTGAGCAGTTCTTC

V: TRBV28
size: once
J: TRBJ1-2
D: NA
CDR3: CASLPLGGLSGYTF
DNA: TGTGCCAGCCTTCCTTTAGGGGGGCTTAGTGGCTACACCTTC

V: TRBV6-8
size: NA
J: TRBJ1-4
D: NA
CDR3: CASSYSPQEKLFF
DNA: TGTGCCAGCAGTTACTCCCCCCAGGAAAAACTGTTTTTT

V: TRBV14
size: NA
J: TRBJ2-3
D: TRBD2
CDR3: CASSQVLAGGPAQYF
DNA: TGTGCCAGCAGCCAAGTTCTAGCGGGAGGGCCCGCGCAGTATTTT

V: TRBV7-2
size: NA
J: TRBJ1-2
D: TRBD1
CDR3: CASTERDRRWGRYGYTF
DNA: TGTGCCAGCACCGAGCGGGACAGAAGGTGGGGGAGGTATGGCTACACCTTC

V: TRBV11-3
size: few
J: TRBJ1-1
D: NA
CDR3: CASSVKTTTLMNTEAFF
DNA: TGTGCCAGCAGCGTTAAAACGACAACCTTAATGAACACTGAAGCTTTCTTT

V: TRBV28
size: NA
J: TRBJ1-5
D: NA
CDR3: CASSSEKGGANQPQHF
DNA: TGTGCCAGCAGTTCGGAAAAGGGGGGAGCTAATCAGCCCCAGCATTTT

V: TRBV6-8
size: NA
J: TRBJ1-5
D: NA
CDR3: CASSYVGREQPQHF
DNA: TGTGCCAGCAGTTACGTGGGACGTGAACAGCCCCAGCATTTT

V: TRBV30
size: NA
J: TRBJ2-1
D: TRBD1
CDR3: CAWSGQGSNEQFF
DNA: TGTGCCTGGAGTGGACAGGGGTCGAATGAGCAGTTCTTC

V: TRBV28
size: NA
J: TRBJ1-2
D: TRBD1
CDR3: CASGYGTGYGYTF
DNA: TGTGCCAGCGGTTATGGGACAGGGTATGGCTACACCTTC

V: TRBV7-1
size: NA
J: TRBJ1-2
D: NA
CDR3: CASSSYRNYGYTF
DNA: TGTGCCAGCAGCTCGTACAGAAACTATGGCTACACCTTC

V: TRBV11-3
size: NA
J: TRBJ2-2
D: TRBD2
CDR3: CASSSTSGRSGELFF
DNA: TGTGCCAGCAGCTCTACTAGCGGGAGATCCGGGGAGCTGTTTTTT

V: TRBV6-8
size: NA
J: TRBJ2-3
D: NA
CDR3: CASSYSGPGVTDTQYF
DNA: TGTGCCAGCAGTTACTCGGGGCCAGGGGTAACAGATACGCAGTATTTT

V: TRBV6-8
size: NA
J: TRBJ1-2
D: NA
CDR3: CASSYRFHPNYGYTF
DNA: TGTGCCAGCAGTTACCGGTTCCATCCTAACTATGGCTACACCTTC

V: TRBV28
size: NA
J: TRBJ1-2
D: NA
CDR3: CASIAGAHHGYTF
DNA: TGTGCCAGCATCGCGGGGGCGCATCATGGCTACACCTTC

V: TRBV11-3
size: NA
J: TRBJ1-4
D: TRBD1
CDR3: CASSLRGQGIGEKLFF
DNA: TGTGCCAGCAGCCTAAGGGGGCAGGGGATTGGCGAAAAACTGTTTTTT

V: TRBV30
size: NA
J: TRBJ2-3
D: TRBD2
CDR3: CAWSLGLAGATDTQYF
DNA: TGTGCCTGGAGTCTGGGACTAGCGGGAGCCACAGATACGCAGTATTTT

V: TRBV7-1
size: NA
J: TRBJ2-1
D: TRBD1
CDR3: CASSYGTEGYNEQFF
DNA: TGTGCCAGCAGCTACGGGACAGAAGGCTACAATGAGCAGTTCTTC

V: TRBV19
size: NA
J: TRBJ1-2
D: NA
CDR3: CASRSINYGYTF
DNA: TGTGCCAGTAGGTCCATTAACTATGGCTACACCTTC

V: TRBV11-3
size: NA
J: TRBJ2-1
D: NA
CDR3: CASSEPDGLEDEQFF
DNA: TGTGCCAGCAGCGAGCCCGACGGGCTAGAGGATGAGCAGTTCTTC

V: TRBV11-3
size: NA
J: TRBJ2-2
D: NA
CDR3: CASSRRGATNTGELFF
DNA: TGTGCCAGCAGCCGGAGGGGGGCTACGAACACCGGGGAGCTGTTTTTT

V: TRBV28
size: NA
J: TRBJ2-3
D: NA
CDR3: CASSFGPGSTDTQYF
DNA: TGTGCCAGCAGTTTTGGGCCGGGGAGCACAGATACGCAGTATTTT

V: TRBV7-7
size: NA
J: TRBJ1-5
D: NA
CDR3: CASSPRGGGNQPQHF
DNA: TGTGCCAGCAGCCCAAGAGGGGGGGGCAATCAGCCCCAGCATTTT

V: TRBV6-9
size: NA
J: TRBJ1-5
D: NA
CDR3: CASEPFRSTSNQPQHF
DNA: TGTGCCAGCGAACCATTCCGGTCCACTAGCAATCAGCCCCAGCATTTT

V: TRBV7-7
size: NA
J: TRBJ2-1
D: TRBD2
CDR3: CASSSRLAGHNEQFF
DNA: TGTGCCAGCAGCTCCAGACTAGCGGGGCACAATGAGCAGTTCTTC

V: TRBV5-1
size: NA
J: TRBJ2-7
D: TRBD1
CDR3: CASSTGQGKPYEQYF
DNA: TGCGCCAGCAGCACCGGACAGGGAAAACCCTACGAGCAGTACTTC

V: TRBV25-1
size: NA
J: TRBJ1-4
D: TRBD1
CDR3: CASSSADRGGEKLFF
DNA: TGTGCCAGCAGCTCCGCGGACAGGGGAGGAGAAAAACTGTTTTTT

V: TRBV19
size: few
J: TRBJ2-7
D: NA
CDR3: CASSRPGTGAYEQYF
DNA: TGTGCCAGTAGTCGACCTGGGACTGGAGCCTACGAGCAGTACTTC

V: TRBV11-3
size: NA
J: TRBJ2-1
D: NA
CDR3: CASSRREPRGDEQFF
DNA: TGTGCCAGCAGCCGGCGGGAACCGAGAGGCGATGAGCAGTTCTTC

V: TRBV11-3
size: NA
J: TRBJ2-1
D: NA
CDR3: CASSLDPTSSYNEQFF
DNA: TGTGCCAGCAGCTTAGACCCCACGAGCTCCTACAATGAGCAGTTCTTC

V: TRBV15
size: NA
J: TRBJ1-1
D: TRBD1
CDR3: CATSRERTGDSNTEAFF
DNA: TGTGCCACCAGCAGGGAGAGGACAGGAGATTCGAACACTGAAGCTTTCTTT

V: TRBV7-1
size: NA
J: TRBJ1-3
D: TRBD1
CDR3: CASSQAPDRGQGNTIYF
DNA: TGTGCCAGCAGCCAAGCTCCCGACAGGGGGCAAGGAAACACCATATATTTT

V: TRBV11-3
size: NA
J: TRBJ2-3
D: NA
CDR3: CASSLRGVTDTQYF
DNA: TGTGCCAGCAGCTTGAGGGGGGTCACAGATACGCAGTATTTT

V: TRBV11-3
size: NA
J: TRBJ2-1
D: NA
CDR3: CASSPEGQGWNEQFF
DNA: TGTGCCAGCAGCCCTGAGGGCCAGGGCTGGAATGAGCAGTTCTTC

V: TRBV7-2
size: few
J: TRBJ2-3
D: TRBD2
CDR3: CASSVARGPSGRPGTPDTQYF
DNA: TGTGCCAGCAGCGTAGCTCGAGGACCTAGCGGGAGGCCGGGGACCCCAGATACGCAGTATTTT

V: TRBV19
size: NA
J: TRBJ1-1
D: TRBD1
CDR3: CASSQTRDREAFF
DNA: TGTGCCAGTAGTCAAACACGGGACAGGGAAGCTTTCTTT

V: TRBV18
size: NA
J: TRBJ1-4
D: NA
CDR3: CASSPYGFEKLFF
DNA: TGTGCCAGCTCACCATACGGTTTTGAAAAACTGTTTTTT

V: TRBV10-2
size: NA
J: TRBJ2-7
D: NA
CDR3: CASSESDLLNDEQYF
DNA: TGCGCCAGCAGTGAGTCTGATTTATTAAATGACGAGCAGTACTTC

V: TRBV7-7
size: NA
J: TRBJ2-5
D: TRBD2
CDR3: CASSLESGLAGGETQYF
DNA: TGTGCCAGCAGCTTAGAGTCGGGGCTAGCGGGAGGAGAGACCCAGTACTTC

V: TRBV6-8
size: NA
J: TRBJ2-2
D: TRBD2
CDR3: CASRGLADSNTGELFF
DNA: TGTGCCAGCCGGGGACTAGCGGACTCGAACACCGGGGAGCTGTTTTTT

V: TRBV6-8
size: NA
J: TRBJ2-1
D: NA
CDR3: CASHRAGVLGDEQFF
DNA: TGTGCCAGCCACCGGGCAGGGGTTCTTGGGGATGAGCAGTTCTTC